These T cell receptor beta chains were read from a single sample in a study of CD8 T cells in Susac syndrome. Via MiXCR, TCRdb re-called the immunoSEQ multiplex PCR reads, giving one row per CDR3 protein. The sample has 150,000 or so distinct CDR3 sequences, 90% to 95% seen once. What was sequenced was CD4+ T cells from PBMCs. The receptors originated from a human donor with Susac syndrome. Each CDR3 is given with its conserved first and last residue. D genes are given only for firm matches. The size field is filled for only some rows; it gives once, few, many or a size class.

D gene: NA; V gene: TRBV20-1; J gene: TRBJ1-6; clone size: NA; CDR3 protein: CSARGARGAGNSPLHF; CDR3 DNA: TGCAGTGCTAGAGGGGCGAGGGGCGCGGGGAATTCACCCCTCCACTTT
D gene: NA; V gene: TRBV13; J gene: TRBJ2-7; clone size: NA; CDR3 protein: CASSGGRSVYEQYF; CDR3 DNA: TGTGCCAGCAGCGGGGGGCGATCGGTCTACGAGCAGTACTTC
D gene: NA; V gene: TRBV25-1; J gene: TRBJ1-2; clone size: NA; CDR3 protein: CASKGRGYTF; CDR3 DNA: TGTGCCAGTAAAGGGCGTGGCTACACCTTC
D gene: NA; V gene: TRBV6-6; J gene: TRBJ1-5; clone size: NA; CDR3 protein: CASSYGGRDQPQHF; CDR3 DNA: TGTGCCAGCAGTTACGGGGGCAGGGACCAGCCCCAGCATTTT
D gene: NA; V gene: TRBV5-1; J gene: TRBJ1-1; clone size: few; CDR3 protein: CASSLTANTEAFF; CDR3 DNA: TGTGCCAGCAGCTTAACAGCTAACACTGAAGCTTTCTTT
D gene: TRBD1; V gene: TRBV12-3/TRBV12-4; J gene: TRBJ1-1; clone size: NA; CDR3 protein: CASSTGGVEAFF; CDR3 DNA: TGTGCCAGCAGCACAGGGGGCGTGGAAGCTTTCTTT
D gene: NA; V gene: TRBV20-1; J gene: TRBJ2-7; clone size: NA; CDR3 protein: CSAKGRVNEQYF; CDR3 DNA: TGCAGTGCTAAGGGCAGGGTCAACGAGCAGTACTTC
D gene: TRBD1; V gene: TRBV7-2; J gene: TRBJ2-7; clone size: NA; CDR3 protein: CASSDRGYEQYF; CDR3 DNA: TGTGCCAGCAGCGACAGGGGTTACGAGCAGTACTTC
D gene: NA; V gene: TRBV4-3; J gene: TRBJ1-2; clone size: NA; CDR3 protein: CASSQDRGGRGYTF; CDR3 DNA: TGCGCCAGCAGCCAAGATAGAGGAGGAAGGGGCTACACCTTC
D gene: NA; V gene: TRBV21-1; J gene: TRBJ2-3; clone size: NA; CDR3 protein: CASSKDSGGTNTQYF; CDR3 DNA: TGTGCCAGCAGCAAAGACAGCGGGGGGACTAATACGCAGTATTTT
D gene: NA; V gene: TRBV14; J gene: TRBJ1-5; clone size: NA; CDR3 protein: CASSRKGRGQPQHF; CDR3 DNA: TGTGCCAGCAGCCGTAAGGGCAGGGGTCAGCCCCAGCATTTT
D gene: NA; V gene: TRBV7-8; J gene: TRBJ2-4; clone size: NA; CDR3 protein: CASGGRRFKNIQYF; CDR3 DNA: TGTGCCAGCGGAGGGAGAAGGTTCAAAAACATTCAGTACTTC
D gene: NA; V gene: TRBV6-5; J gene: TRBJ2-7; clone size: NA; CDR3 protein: CASSTAGASSYEQYF; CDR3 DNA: TGTGCCAGCAGTACCGCGGGGGCCTCCTCCTACGAGCAGTACTTC
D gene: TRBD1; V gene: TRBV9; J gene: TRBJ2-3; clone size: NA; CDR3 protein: CASSPLDRGRTDTQYF; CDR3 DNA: TGTGCCAGCAGCCCCCTCGACAGGGGGCGAACGGATACGCAGTATTTT
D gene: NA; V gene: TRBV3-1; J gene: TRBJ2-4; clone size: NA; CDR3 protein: CASSRQGRDKNIQYF; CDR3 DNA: TGTGCCAGCAGCCGGCAGGGGAGGGACAAAAACATTCAGTACTTC
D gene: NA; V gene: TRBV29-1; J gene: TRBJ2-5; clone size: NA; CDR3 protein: CSVVWVGGAQYF; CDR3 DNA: TGCAGCGTTGTATGGGTTGGCGGAGCCCAGTACTTC
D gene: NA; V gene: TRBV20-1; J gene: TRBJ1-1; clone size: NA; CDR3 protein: CSADDPGGNTEAFF; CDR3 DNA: TGCAGTGCTGATGATCCCGGGGGTAACACTGAAGCTTTCTTT
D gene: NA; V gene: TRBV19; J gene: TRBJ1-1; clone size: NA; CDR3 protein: CASSIFGGRGTEAFF; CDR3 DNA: TGTGCCAGTAGTATATTCGGGGGGCGAGGCACTGAAGCTTTCTTT
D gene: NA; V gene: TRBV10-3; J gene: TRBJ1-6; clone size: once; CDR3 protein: CAITGRDNSPLHF; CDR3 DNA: TGTGCCATCACCGGACGGGATAATTCACCCCTCCACTTT
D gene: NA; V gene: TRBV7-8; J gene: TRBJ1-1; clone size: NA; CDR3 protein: CASSFSPANTEVFF; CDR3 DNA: TGTGCCAGCAGCTTTTCGCCTGCGAACACTGAAGTTTTCTTT
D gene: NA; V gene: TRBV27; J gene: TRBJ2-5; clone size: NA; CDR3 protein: CASSLSSGVGETQYF; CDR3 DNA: TGTGCCAGCAGTTTATCGTCAGGGGTGGGAGAGACCCAGTACTTC
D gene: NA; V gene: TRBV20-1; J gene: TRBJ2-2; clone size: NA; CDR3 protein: CSAREAGTNTGELFF; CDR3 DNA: TGCAGTGCTAGAGAGGCAGGCACGAACACCGGGGAGCTGTTTTTT
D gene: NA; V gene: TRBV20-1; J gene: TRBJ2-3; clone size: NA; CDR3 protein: CSASWRVTDTQYF; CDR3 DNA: TGCAGTGCTAGTTGGAGGGTCACAGATACGCAGTATTTT
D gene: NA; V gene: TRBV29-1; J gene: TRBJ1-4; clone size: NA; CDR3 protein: CSVERGGGEKLFF; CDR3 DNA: TGCAGCGTTGAACGAGGTGGTGGTGAAAAACTGTTTTTT
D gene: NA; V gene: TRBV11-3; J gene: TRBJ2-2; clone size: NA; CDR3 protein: CARVGYTVGELFF; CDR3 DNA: TGTGCCAGAGTCGGCTATACCGTCGGGGAGCTGTTTTTT
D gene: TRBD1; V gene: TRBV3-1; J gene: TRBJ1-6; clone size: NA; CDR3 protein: CASSQDLTGGGSYNSPLHF; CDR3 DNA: TGTGCCAGCAGCCAAGATTTGACAGGGGGGGGCTCCTATAATTCACCCCTCCACTTT